The rows below give T cell receptor beta chains drawn from one sample of a study of blood T cell repertoires in COVID-19. Sequenced by immunoSEQ multiplex PCR; TCRdb stores in-frame clones only, minus some. The sample consists of about 200,000 clones, approximately 80% of them appearing once. Sequenced sample: peripheral blood. The receptors here all came from a man between 60 and 75 years old with COVID-19, enrolled during active disease. Both conserved end residues are part of each CDR3. The D gene is left open where the match is weak. Clone size is stated in some rows and not others, as once, few, many or a class when expanded.

D gene	V gene	clone size	J gene	CDR3 protein
NA	TRBV6-5	NA	TRBJ1-2	CAIHRANYGYTF
TRBD1	TRBV10-2	NA	TRBJ1-4	CASSESTGVGEKLFF
TRBD2	TRBV28	once	TRBJ2-1	CASSNSGRAFEQFF
NA	TRBV5-4	NA	TRBJ2-7	CASSLALPPGEQYF
NA	TRBV30	NA	TRBJ1-3	CAWGRRVDTIYF
TRBD2	TRBV6-5	once	TRBJ2-3	CASRPSGGTDTQYF
NA	TRBV15	NA	TRBJ2-7	CATSRDGQRRWEQYF
NA	TRBV7-8	NA	TRBJ2-5	CASSAQTSQAGETQYF
TRBD1	TRBV6-6	NA	TRBJ1-6	CASSTRTGGSPLHF
TRBD1	TRBV3-1/TRBV3-2	NA	TRBJ1-2	CASSPIHQGGGYTF
TRBD1	TRBV6-5	NA	TRBJ1-2	CATSPAGTDYGYTF
TRBD1	TRBV19	NA	TRBJ1-5	CASIDLGQGNQPQHF
NA	TRBV11-2	NA	TRBJ1-1	CASSLLDRNTEAFF
NA	TRBV6-1	NA	TRBJ1-1	CASSEFGAGTEAFF
NA	TRBV7-2	once	TRBJ2-7	CASSLAVSRGDEQYF
TRBD2	TRBV30	NA	TRBJ2-3	CAWSVPTTRGRRDTQYF
NA	TRBV6-2/TRBV6-3	NA	TRBJ1-1	CASSYSGGGTEAFF
NA	TRBV11-2	NA	TRBJ1-2	CASSPRQVAVVTF
NA	TRBV12-3/TRBV12-4	NA	TRBJ1-6	CASSNTGNSPLHF
TRBD2	TRBV18	NA	TRBJ2-5	CASSPPGTSGRVREETQYF
TRBD1	TRBV11-2	NA	TRBJ2-1	CASSSRDRASNSYNEQFF
TRBD1	TRBV6-4	NA	TRBJ1-1	CASGQGASTEAFF
TRBD1	TRBV19	NA	TRBJ1-6	CASRSGGRSSYNSPLHF
NA	TRBV30	NA	TRBJ1-1	CAWGQTLNTEAFF
NA	TRBV29-1	NA	TRBJ1-5	CSVEAGINQPQHF
NA	TRBV2	NA	TRBJ2-5	CASKEYQETQYF
TRBD2	TRBV9	NA	TRBJ2-7	CASSVSPNSGSSYEQYF
TRBD1	TRBV7-8	NA	TRBJ2-7	CASSLGQGGSEQYF
NA	TRBV20-1	NA	TRBJ1-1	CSASLPGGTTREGRAFF
TRBD1	TRBV14	once	TRBJ1-2	CASSLEPGQSRYGYTF
TRBD2	TRBV5-6	NA	TRBJ2-7	CASTATGTSGYEQYF
NA	TRBV28	NA	TRBJ1-5	CASSIWRDPDQPQHF
NA	TRBV6-2/TRBV6-3	NA	TRBJ1-5	CASSYRRGIGRNQPQHF
TRBD1	TRBV28	NA	TRBJ1-5	CASAETGGINQPQHF
NA	TRBV18	NA	TRBJ1-1	CASSPGEGTEAFF
NA	TRBV28	NA	TRBJ1-2	CASSPGDIYGYTF
TRBD1	TRBV6-5	NA	TRBJ1-6	CASSTGTGFNSPLHF
NA	TRBV5-1	NA	TRBJ1-4	CASSLDAAPNEKLFF
TRBD1	TRBV9	NA	TRBJ2-3	CASSPSRGLATDTQYF
TRBD2	TRBV3-1/TRBV3-2	NA	TRBJ2-3	CASSRLAVSTDTQYF
NA	TRBV5-8	NA	TRBJ1-2	CASSLDRVGGYTF
NA	TRBV12-3/TRBV12-4	NA	TRBJ2-2	CASSLRTGELFF
NA	TRBV9	NA	TRBJ1-1	CASSPDSYNTEAFF
NA	TRBV10-3	NA	TRBJ1-1	CAISVGATEAFF
NA	TRBV9	NA	TRBJ2-1	CASSVGTSSYNEQFF
TRBD1	TRBV6-2/TRBV6-3	NA	TRBJ1-1	CASSGQGQRTEAFF
TRBD1	TRBV24-1	NA	TRBJ2-7	CAPAGQGTEKRLSYEQYF